This T cell receptor (beta chain) came from a study of molecular identifiers for immune sequencing clone quantification. At the level of the study: With replicates, the RNA of around 20,000 or 100,000 naive CD8 cells was split five ways and four were sequenced. Study-level points and caveats: Clones above 20 RNA copies held over 99% of effector molecules, under 1% in naive cells.

The authors sorted naive CD8 T cells as CD8+CD4-CCR7+CD45RA+. This CDR3 is built from 14 residues. Germline values: CDR1 MGHRA, CDR2 YSYEKL. The junction had 4 bases not matched to a gene; V was cut back by 4 bases and J by 3 bases. On this clonotype itself: Its antigen is currently unknown.

Listed TCR primers, together with previously described methods, were used for the bulk TCR libraries. TCRdb passed the PCR reads through MiXCR, listing each CDR3 protein once. The sample lists approximately 500,000 distinct CDR3 sequences, 20% to 25% occurring once. This chain connects TRBV4-1 to TRBJ1-2; 8 nucleotides agree with TRBD1. Input material: naive CD8+ T cells from blood, with Jurkat cell RNA spiked in. Subset specified: FACS-sorted CD8+CD4-CCR7+CD45RA+ naive T cells. This TCR was recovered from a human donor in good health. Some libraries in this study had Jurkat cell RNA spiked in. The CDR3 spells CASSPLTGDYGYTF. As DNA, the CDR3 is TGCGCCAGCAGCCCCCTGACAGGGGACTATGGCTACACCTTC.